This T cell receptor (beta chain) was identified during a study of cytomegalovirus exposure and HLA in healthy donors. CDR1 is LGHNA and CDR2 is YSLEER in the germline V gene. V was clipped by 0 bases and J by 2 bases, with 8 bases between them. This CDR3 comprises 14 residues. Points on this clone: Its antigen is as yet unknown.

Findings of the study overall: Within an earlier analysis, most TCR beta V segments proved productive either about 87% or about 30% of the time.

Researchers ran the PCR with 60 Vbeta and 13 Jbeta primers. Using immunoSEQ multiplex PCR, the repertoire was profiled, and TCRdb retains in-frame clones only, with some absent. The sample lists approximately 33,000 clones; around 53% were seen once. The sequenced material came from PBMCs. This TCR derives from a woman aged 40-49 years in good health and CMV-seropositive. The chain joins TRBV4-3 to TRBJ2-7; unclear D gene. This chain's CDR3 is CASSQEAFTYEQYF. CDR3 in DNA: TGCGCCAGCAGCCAAGAAGCGTTCACCTACGAGCAGTACTTC.